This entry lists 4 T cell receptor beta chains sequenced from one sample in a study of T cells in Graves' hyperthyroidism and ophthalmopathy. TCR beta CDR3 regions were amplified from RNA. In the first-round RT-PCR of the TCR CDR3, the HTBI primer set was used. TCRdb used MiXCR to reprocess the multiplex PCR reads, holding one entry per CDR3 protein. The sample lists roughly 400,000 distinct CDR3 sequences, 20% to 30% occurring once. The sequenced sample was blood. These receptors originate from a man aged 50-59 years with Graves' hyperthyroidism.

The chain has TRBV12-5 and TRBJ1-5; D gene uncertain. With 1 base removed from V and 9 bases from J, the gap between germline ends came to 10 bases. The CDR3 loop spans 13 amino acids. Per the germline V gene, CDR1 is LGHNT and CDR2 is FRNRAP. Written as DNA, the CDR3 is TGTGCTAGTGGTTTGGGGGCCCCTCGGCCCCAGCATTTT. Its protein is CASGLGAPRPQHF.

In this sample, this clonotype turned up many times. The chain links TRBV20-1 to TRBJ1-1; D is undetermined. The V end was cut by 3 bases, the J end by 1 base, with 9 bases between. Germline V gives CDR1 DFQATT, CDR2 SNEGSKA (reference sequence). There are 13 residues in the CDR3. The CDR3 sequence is CSASNAANTEAFF. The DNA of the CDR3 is TGCAGTGCTAGTAATGCAGCGAACACTGAAGCTTTCTTT.

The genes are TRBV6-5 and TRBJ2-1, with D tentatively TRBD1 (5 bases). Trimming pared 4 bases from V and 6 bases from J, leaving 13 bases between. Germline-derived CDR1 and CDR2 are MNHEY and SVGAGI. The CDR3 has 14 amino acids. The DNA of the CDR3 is TGTGCCAGCAGTTTTTCACAGGATTTCAATGAGCAGTTCTTC. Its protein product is CASSFSQDFNEQFF.

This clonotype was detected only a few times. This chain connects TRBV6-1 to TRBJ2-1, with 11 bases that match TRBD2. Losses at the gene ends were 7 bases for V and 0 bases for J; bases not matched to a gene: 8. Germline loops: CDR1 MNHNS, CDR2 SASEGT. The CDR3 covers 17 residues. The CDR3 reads CASIRLAGSSSYNEQFF. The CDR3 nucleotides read TGTGCCAGCATCAGACTAGCGGGGTCTAGCTCCTACAATGAGCAGTTCTTC.